This T cell receptor (beta chain) came from a study of T cells after yellow fever vaccination. Researchers made TCR cDNA using 5'RACE template switching, and this step added a universal primer site and UMIs. From the 5' RACE reads, TCRdb called clonotypes with MiXCR, one entry per CDR3 protein. The sample includes some 150,000 distinct CDR3 sequences, around 8.5% of them seen just once. Germline V gene sequence: CDR1 SGHVS, CDR2 FNYEAQ. V was cut by 3 bases and J by 6 bases, with 11 bases left in between. This CDR3 is built from 14 residues. Findings of the study overall: Although the secondary response was weaker, it peaked faster, at day 5 versus 15. Among primary-vaccination clones, most reappeared after the booster, at around 97% for CD4 and under 90% for CD8.

With regard to this clonotype: What it recognizes is unknown.

Sequenced here: CD8+ T cells sorted from PBMCs, sampled 45 days after the yellow fever booster vaccination. The chain is built from TRBV7-6 and TRBJ2-2; TRBD2 is a possible D gene (5 bases). The sequence was collected from a man aged 18 to 29 who received the YFV17D yellow fever vaccine. The CDR3 region has the DNA TGTGCCAGCAGCTTTTCGAGGGTCCCCGGGGAGCTGTTTTTT. Its translation is CASSFSRVPGELFF. The whole variable domain, remainder taken from reference TRBV7-6 and TRBJ2-2, is GAGVSQSPRYKVTKRGQDVALRCDPISGHVSLYWYRQALGQGPEFLTYFNYEAQQDKSGLPNDRFSAERPEGSISTLTIQRTEQRDSAMYRCASSFSRVPGELFFGEGSRLTVL.